The source of this T cell receptor beta chain is a study of spatial heterogeneity in lung cancer. Germline trimming cut 9 bases from V and 5 bases from J; bases unmatched to any gene: 5. The germline V gene has CDR1 SGHVS and CDR2 FNYEAQ. The CDR3 is made up of 13 amino acids. The time point denotes: sample taken at primary tumor resection. Whole RNA was taken from tumor, nontumor lung or frozen PBMC; it was then sequenced unsorted. Each CDR3 protein gets one entry after TCRdb re-called the 5' RACE reads with MiXCR. The data contain 95,000 or so distinct CDR3 sequences, roughly 8.7% of them seen just once; the ten biggest clones take up less than 9%. This clonotype was found a few times.

This TCR derives from a male donor with early-stage non-small cell lung cancer. The material was PBMCs, obtained at surgery. The V gene is TRBV7-6, the J gene TRBJ1-5, with 9 bases that match TRBD1. In DNA form, the CDR3 reads TGTGCCAGTGGACAGGGGTACGATCAGCCCCAGCATTTT. Protein product: CASGQGYDQPQHF.